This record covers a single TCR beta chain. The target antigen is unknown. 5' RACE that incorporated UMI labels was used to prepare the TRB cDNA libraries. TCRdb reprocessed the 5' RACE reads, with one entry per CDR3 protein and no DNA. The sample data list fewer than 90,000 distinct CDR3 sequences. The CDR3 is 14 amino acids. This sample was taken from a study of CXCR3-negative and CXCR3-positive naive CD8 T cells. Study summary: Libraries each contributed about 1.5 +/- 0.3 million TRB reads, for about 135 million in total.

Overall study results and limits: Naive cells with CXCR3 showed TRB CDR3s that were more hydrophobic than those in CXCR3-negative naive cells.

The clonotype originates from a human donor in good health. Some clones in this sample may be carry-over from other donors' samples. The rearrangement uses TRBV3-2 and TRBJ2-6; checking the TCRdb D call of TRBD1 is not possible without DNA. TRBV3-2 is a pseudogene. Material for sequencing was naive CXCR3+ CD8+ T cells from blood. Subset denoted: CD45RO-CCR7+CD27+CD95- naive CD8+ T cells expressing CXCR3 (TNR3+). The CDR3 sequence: CANPGTAGPNVLTF.